This T cell receptor (beta chain) emerged from a study of T-cell reconstitution after alpha-beta-depleted transplantation in children. This sample's TCRbeta library carried unique molecular identifier barcodes. TCRdb re-analysed the PCR reads in MiXCR, keeping a single row per CDR3 protein. The table shows about 98,000 distinct CDR3 sequences, with less than 25% occurring only once. Study-wide results and limits: After transplant, at about two months, alpha-beta T cells were reportedly derived from several hundred expanded graft clones. Newly produced T cells mostly accounted for T-cell counts and diversity one year post-transplant. TCRbeta diversity was high at day 60 in some patients (a result of surviving recipient T cells and thymic progenitors).

Concerning this clonotype itself: Its antigen is as yet unknown.

The sequence was collected from a boy between 2 and 10 years old with acute lymphoblastic leukemia, due to receive a stem cell transplant. The sample was PBMCs, taken before TCRalphabeta/CD19-depleted stem cell transplant.

This CDR3 reads CATSRVPGELFF. The DNA for the CDR3 is TGTGCCACCAGTCGGGTCCCCGGGGAGCTGTTTTTT. This rearrangement joins TRBV24-1 to TRBJ2-2; D uncertain. The CDR3 runs 12 residues. Germline loops: CDR1 KGHDR, CDR2 SFDVKD. V dropped 6 bases and J dropped 6 bases, with 7 bases sitting between them.